One sample yielded the 29 T cell receptor beta chains listed below, sequenced in a study of cytomegalovirus exposure and HLA in healthy donors. Repertoires were generated with immunoSEQ multiplex PCR, while TCRdb's copy carries only in-frame clones and drops some. The table shows 110,000 to 150,000 clones, with over 80% occurring only once. Sequenced sample: PBMCs. Receptors originate from a woman aged 25 to 39 in good health and CMV-seropositive.

This clone was recorded once. The chain recombines TRBV5-1 with TRBJ2-7; TRBD2 aligns across 8 bases. J lost 6 bases, V lost 5 bases, and 10 bases had no gene match. CDR1 is SGHRS and CDR2 is YFSETQ in the germline V gene. This CDR3 region has 14 residues. CDR3 protein: CASSFSGGTSEQYF. CDR3 nucleotides: TGCGCCAGCAGTTTTTCGGGAGGGACCAGCGAGCAGTACTTC. The full variable domain, in which reference TRBV5-1 and TRBJ2-7 provide the parts outside the CDR3, is KAGVTQTPRYLIKTRGQQVTLSCSPISGHRSVSWYQQTPGQGLQFLFEYFSETQRNKGNFPGRFSGRQFSNSRSEMNVSTLELGDSALYLCASSFSGGTSEQYFGPGTRLTVT.

J is TRBJ2-7 and V is TRBV9, with 15 bases fitting TRBD2. The CDR3 spans 15 residues. Germline lookup yields CDR1 SGDLS and CDR2 YYNGEE. V trimming: 4 bases; J trimming: 4 bases; junction bases outside the gene matches: 3. The CDR3 DNA sequence: TGTGCCAGCAGCCCTGGACTAGCGGGAGGGTACGAGCAGTACTTC. Residues: CASSPGLAGGYEQYF.

The chain links TRBV29-1 to TRBJ1-2; tentative D call: TRBD1 (6 bases). Germline V CDR1 and CDR2: SQVTM, ANQGSEA. The V gene lost 5 bases and the J gene lost 4 bases, with 14 bases spanning the gap. The CDR3 sequence is 13 residues long. The CDR3 DNA is TGCAGCGTTCCCCAAATGGACAGCTATGGCTACACCTTC. Its translation is CSVPQMDSYGYTF.

The chain is built from TRBV2 and TRBJ2-7, with D perhaps matching TRBD2 (6 bases). Trimming shortened V by 6 bases and J by 7 bases, and 19 bases separated the two germline ends. CDR1 and CDR2 from the germline V gene are SNHLY and FYNNEI. This CDR3 is 14 amino acids long. This CDR3 reads CASSREMGEVEQYF. CDR3 nucleotide sequence: TGTGCCAGCAGCCGGGAGATGGGCGAGGTGGAGCAGTACTTC.

The rearrangement links TRBV15 to TRBJ2-5; maybe TRBD1 (8 bases). V lost 6 bases to trimming and J lost 4 bases, with 21 bases between them. The CDR3 runs to 16 residues. The germline gives CDR1 LNHNV, CDR2 YYDKDF (reference sequence). Here the CDR3 DNA reads TGTGCCACCAGGGGAGGGGCCAGGGGGCGCCGAGAGACCCAGTACTTC. Translated, it gives CATRGGARGRRETQYF.

The CDR3 coding sequence is TGTGCCAGCAGCGTGGTAGCGGGAGACAATGAGCAGTTCTTC. The encoded protein is CASSVVAGDNEQFF. The chain couples TRBV9 to TRBJ2-1, with 9 bases lining up with TRBD2. Germline V CDR1 and CDR2: SGDLS, YYNGEE. The CDR3 is 14 amino acids. V lost 2 bases to trimming and J lost 5 bases; unmatched junction nucleotides: 2. The entire variable domain, with the rest obtained from reference TRBV9 and TRBJ2-1, is as follows: DSGVTQTPKHLITATGQRVTLRCSPRSGDLSVYWYQQSLDQGLQFLIQYYNGEERAKGNILERFSAQQFPDLHSELNLSSLELGDSALYFCASSVVAGDNEQFFGPGTRLTVL.

This clone was recorded a few times. The junction shows a germline mismatch at one end, possibly a read error. DNA of the CDR3: TGTGCCAGCAGTTCGAACTCTGGGCCATCTCCCTTC. Its protein product is CASSSNSGPSPF. The genes are TRBV28 and TRBJ1-2; D ambiguous. The CDR3 is made up of 12 amino acids. CDR1 and CDR2 (germline): MDHEN, SYDVKM.

The rearrangement uses TRBV6-1 and TRBJ2-7, with D hard to call. The germline V gene has CDR1 MNHNS and CDR2 SASEGT. Trimming cost V 3 bases and J 3 bases, with 18 bases left between them. The CDR3 has 16 residues. The CDR3 bases are TGTGCCAGCAGTGATGCGGAGACTCAGTACTACTACGAGCAGTACTTC. Amino acid sequence: CASSDAETQYYYEQYF.

The V call is TRBV6-5, the J call TRBJ2-2; D is perhaps TRBD2 (6 bases). V lost 11 bases and J 0 bases, leaving 16 bases between the germline ends. CDR1 MNHEY and CDR2 SVGAGI come from the germline V gene. The CDR3 totals 15 residues. Here the CDR3 DNA reads TGTGCCGTCCGGCGCGGGACGTCGAACACCGGGGAGCTGTTTTTT. It translates to CAVRRGTSNTGELFF.

This clone was found once. The chain recombines TRBV29-1 with TRBJ2-1; TRBD2 aligns across 9 bases. V trimming: 8 bases; J trimming: 8 bases; junction bases outside the gene matches: 10. Per the germline V gene, CDR1 is SQVTM and CDR2 is ANQGSEA. The CDR3 length is 13 residues. The CDR3 DNA reads as TGCAGCCTGGGACTAGCCGAAACGCATGAGCAGTTCTTC. It translates to CSLGLAETHEQFF.

The V gene is TRBV7-9, the J gene TRBJ2-7; D gene ambiguous. Trimming pared 3 bases from V and 5 bases from J, leaving 11 bases between. This CDR3 is 13 amino acids long. CDR1 and CDR2 (germline): SEHNR, FQNEAQ (reference sequence). This chain's CDR3 is CASSFSPSDEQYF. The CDR3, as DNA: TGTGCCAGCAGCTTTAGCCCCTCGGACGAGCAGTACTTC.

J is TRBJ2-5 and V is TRBV9; a possible D gene is TRBD1 (6 bases). The CDR3 is made up of 14 amino acids. CDR1 is SGDLS, CDR2 YYNGEE, per germline. V was shortened by 3 bases and J by 0 bases, with 9 bases between the two germline ends. As DNA, the CDR3 is TGTGCCAGCAGCGCATGGACAGACCAAGAGACCCAGTACTTC. The encoded protein is CASSAWTDQETQYF. The whole variable domain, remainder taken from reference TRBV9 and TRBJ2-5, is DSGVTQTPKHLITATGQRVTLRCSPRSGDLSVYWYQQSLDQGLQFLIQYYNGEERAKGNILERFSAQQFPDLHSELNLSSLELGDSALYFCASSAWTDQETQYFGPGTRLLVL.

This clone occurred a few times. This chain joins TRBV7-8 and TRBJ1-2; perhaps TRBD1 as D (5 bases). The V and J ends lost 5 bases and 7 bases respectively, with 11 bases between them. Looked up from germline, CDR1 is SGHVS and CDR2 is FQNEAQ. The CDR3 is 12 residues long. CDR3 in DNA: TGTGCCAGCAGCCCGCAGGGTTTTGGCTACACCTTC. Translating gives CASSPQGFGYTF. Looking up the rest from reference TRBV7-8 and TRBJ1-2 gives the full variable domain: GAGVSQSPRYKVAKRGQDVALRCDPISGHVSLFWYQQALGQGPEFLTYFQNEAQLDKSGLPSDRFFAERPEGSVSTLKIQRTQQEDSAVYLCASSPQGFGYTFGSGTRLTVV.

CDR3 in DNA: TGTGCCAGCCAAACGGGGGGTCATGAAAAACTGTTTTTT. This codes for CASQTGGHEKLFF. This chain joins TRBV19 and TRBJ1-4; D is perhaps TRBD1 (5 bases). Germline V CDR1 and CDR2: LNHDA, SQIVND (reference sequence). Trimming cost V 9 bases and J 6 bases, with 14 bases left between them. The CDR3 is made up of 13 amino acids.

On this clone itself: The sample contains more than one DNA sequence encoding this CDR3. J is TRBJ2-7 and V is TRBV28, with unresolved D. Trimming took 1 base from V and 3 from J, leaving 4 bases between them. This CDR3 region has 12 residues. CDR1 MDHEN and CDR2 SYDVKM come from the germline V gene. The CDR3 loop reads CASSLSGYEQYF. The DNA for the CDR3 is TGTGCCAGCAGTTTATCAGGCTACGAGCAGTACTTC.

V is TRBV29-1 and J is TRBJ2-5; possibly TRBD2 for D (7 bases). The V end was cut by 3 bases, the J end by 5 bases, with 13 bases between. The CDR3 spans 13 residues. The germline V gene encodes CDR1 SQVTM and CDR2 ANQGSEA. The CDR3 here is CSVDVQGGETQYF. DNA of the CDR3: TGCAGCGTTGACGTACAGGGAGGGGAGACCCAGTACTTC.

The rearrangement joins TRBV5-1 to TRBJ2-5, with D maybe TRBD2 (5 bases). Near its end, the DNA agrees better with TRBJ2-7, so the J call may be wrong. This CDR3 is 14 amino acids long. Looked up from germline, CDR1 is SGHRS and CDR2 is YFSETQ. CDR3 sequence (DNA): TGCGCCAGCAGCTTGTCCGGGGTCTCCTACGAGCAGTACTTC. It encodes CASSLSGVSYEQYF.

V is TRBV7-2 and J is TRBJ2-5; 10 bases match TRBD2. This CDR3 has 17 amino acids. Per the germline V gene, CDR1 is SGHTA and CDR2 is FQGNSA. V lost 5 bases and J lost 5; bases outside the gene matches: 14. The CDR3 DNA reads as TGTGCCAGCAGCCATAGCGGGAGGACACTCCTAGGGGAGACCCAGTACTTC. This gives the protein CASSHSGRTLLGETQYF.

J is TRBJ2-1 and V is TRBV27; 9 bases line up with TRBD1. Germline CDR1 and CDR2: MNHEY and SMNVEV (reference sequence). Trimming cost V 7 bases and J 3 bases; bases outside gene matches: 4. This CDR3 has 14 residues. CDR3 region: CASTDRGGYNEQFF. CDR3 DNA: TGTGCCAGCACTGACAGGGGGGGCTACAATGAGCAGTTCTTC.

This clone appeared a single time. The J gene is TRBJ2-1, the V gene TRBV20-1; D gene unclear. Germline V lookup: CDR1 DFQATT, CDR2 SNEGSKA (reference sequence). The CDR3 sequence is 11 residues long. Trimming removed 4 bases at V and 4 bases at J, with 5 bases between. The CDR3 DNA reads as TGCAGTGCTATCAGATACAATGAGCAGTTCTTC. It encodes CSAIRYNEQFF.

The chain uses TRBV5-5 and TRBJ1-5; D might be TRBD1 (6 bases). Trimming took 2 bases from V and 5 from J, leaving 8 bases between them. Germline CDR1 and CDR2: SGHKS and YYEKEE (reference sequence). This CDR3 contains 13 residues. CDR3: CASSLHRDQPQHF. As DNA, the CDR3 is TGTGCCAGCAGCTTACACAGGGATCAGCCCCAGCATTTT.

The genes are TRBV11-2 and TRBJ2-1; 10 positions agree with TRBD2. The V gene's germline CDR1 is SGHAT and CDR2 FQNNGV. The CDR3 extends over 18 amino acids. Trimming at V came to 1 base and at J to 3 bases, leaving 9 bases not matched to a gene. In DNA, the CDR3 is TGTGCCAGCAGCTTAGTCCCGGTTGCTAGCGGGAGCTACAATGAGCAGTTCTTC. It specifies CASSLVPVASGSYNEQFF. Looking up the rest from reference TRBV11-2 and TRBJ2-1 gives the full variable domain: EAGVAQSPRYKIIEKRQSVAFWCNPISGHATLYWYQQILGQGPKLLIQFQNNGVVDDSQLPKDRFSAERLKGVDSTLKIQPAKLEDSAVYLCASSLVPVASGSYNEQFFGPGTRLTVL.

The genes are TRBV5-1 and TRBJ2-2; weak D call: TRBD2 (6 bases). V lost 2 bases, J lost 3 bases, and 11 bases lay in between. Germline lookup yields CDR1 SGHRS and CDR2 YFSETQ. This CDR3 is 15 amino acids long. CDR3 nucleotides: TGCGCCAGCAGCTTAGGAGGGAAGCACACCGGGGAGCTGTTTTTT. This translates into CASSLGGKHTGELFF. The variable domain in full, with the rest retrieved from reference TRBV5-1 and TRBJ2-2, is KAGVTQTPRYLIKTRGQQVTLSCSPISGHRSVSWYQQTPGQGLQFLFEYFSETQRNKGNFPGRFSGRQFSNSRSEMNVSTLELGDSALYLCASSLGGKHTGELFFGEGSRLTVL.

This chain connects TRBV2 to TRBJ2-1; 8 bases match TRBD2. V gave up 6 bases and J gave up 5 bases; unmatched junction bases: 12. Germline values: CDR1 SNHLY, CDR2 FYNNEI. The CDR3 runs to 16 residues. The DNA of the CDR3 is TGTGCCAGCAGCCCCGGACTAGCATTACTGAACAATGAGCAGTTCTTC. Translating gives CASSPGLALLNNEQFF.

The genes are TRBV2 and TRBJ1-6; D is possibly TRBD1 (6 bases). Trimming removed 7 bases from V and 7 bases from J, with 14 bases in between. From germline, CDR1 is SNHLY and CDR2 FYNNEI. This CDR3 is built from 14 residues. The CDR3 loop reads CASKRGTENSPLHF. CDR3 DNA sequence: TGTGCCAGCAAAAGGGGGACGGAGAATTCACCCCTCCACTTT. Based on the CDR3 plus reference TRBV2 and TRBJ1-6, the full variable domain is EPEVTQTPSHQVTQMGQEVILRCVPISNHLYFYWYRQILGQKVEFLVSFYNNEISEKSEIFDDQFSVERPDGSNFTLKIRSTKLEDSAMYFCASKRGTENSPLHFGNGTRLTVT.

The CDR3 sequence: CATSRGRGIGELFF. DNA of the CDR3: TGTGCCACCAGCAGAGGCCGGGGGATCGGGGAGCTGTTTTTT. This chain uses TRBV15 with TRBJ2-2, with a weak D call TRBD2 (6 bases). Trimming removed 1 base at V and 7 bases at J, with 10 bases between. The length of the CDR3 is 14 residues. From germline, CDR1 is LNHNV and CDR2 YYDKDF (reference sequence).

V and J are TRBV2 and TRBJ2-4; 11 positions agree with TRBD1. The J segment lost 7 bases and the V segment lost 8 bases, leaving 7 bases of the junction unmatched. The germline CDR1 and CDR2 sequences are SNHLY and FYNNEI. The CDR3 has 14 residues. The DNA for the CDR3 is TGTGCCAGCGGAGGGACAGGGGGATCTAACATTCAGTACTTC. Its translation is CASGGTGGSNIQYF.

The V call is TRBV19, the J call TRBJ2-1, with TRBD2 as a possible D gene (5 bases). V shed 8 bases and J shed 1 base, with 12 bases lying between them. From germline, CDR1 is LNHDA and CDR2 SQIVND (reference sequence). The CDR3 has 14 amino acids. CDR3 nucleotide sequence: TGTGCCAGTGGGGAGTGGGGATCCTACAATGAGCAGTTCTTC. It encodes CASGEWGSYNEQFF.

Only one count was recorded for this clone. A junction end diverges from the germline sequence, so it may reflect a read error. The chain uses TRBV28 and TRBJ1-1; D remains ambiguous. Per the germline V gene, CDR1 is MDHEN and CDR2 is SYDVKM. The CDR3 is 12 residues long. The CDR3 sequence: CASSPPYGATLF. In DNA form, the CDR3 reads TGTGCCAGCAGTCCCCCGTATGGAGCCACTCTCTTT.